These 10 T cell receptor beta chains originate from one sample sequenced in a study of CD8 T cells in Susac syndrome. Reverse transcription of roughly 0.5 to 1 ug RNA was carried out with random hexamers. TCRdb analysed the immunoSEQ multiplex PCR reads with MiXCR anew, one entry per CDR3 protein. The sample lists around 300,000 distinct CDR3 sequences; around 91% were seen once. Sample: CD8+ T cells from PBMCs. Receptors were obtained from a human donor with multiple sclerosis.

This chain connects TRBV4-2 to TRBJ2-7; D is uncertain. The germline CDR1 and CDR2 sequences are LGHNA and YNFKEQ. This CDR3 has 14 amino acids. Trimming took off 0 bases at V and 6 bases at J, with 12 bases between the two ends. CDR3: CASSQDHLVGEQYF. The CDR3 DNA follows: TGTGCCAGCAGCCAAGACCACCTAGTCGGCGAGCAGTACTTC.

The J gene is TRBJ1-1, the V gene TRBV4-3; a weak D match, TRBD1 (6 bases). Germline V gene lookup returns CDR1 LGHNA and CDR2 YSLEER. Between the trimmed V and J ends, which lost 0 bases and 0 bases, there was a span of 26 bases. The CDR3 has 21 amino acids. The CDR3 loop reads CASSQEVPSGQQNYLNTEAFF. In DNA form, the CDR3 reads TGCGCCAGCAGCCAAGAAGTTCCCAGTGGACAGCAAAACTACTTGAACACTGAAGCTTTCTTT.

This clonotype was detected only a few times. V usage is TRBV12-3 or TRBV12-4 and J usage is TRBJ1-1, with a weak D call TRBD1 (5 bases). This CDR3 spans 13 amino acids. V lost 3 bases to trimming and J lost 3 bases, with 8 bases between them. Here the CDR3 reads CASSLGGDTEAFF. The CDR3 DNA reads as TGTGCCAGCAGTTTGGGGGGGGACACTGAAGCTTTCTTT.

V and J are TRBV12-3 or TRBV12-4 and TRBJ2-1, with TRBD2 identical over 14 bases. Unmatched junction bases numbered 10, after V lost 5 bases and J lost 10 bases. There are 16 residues in the CDR3. CDR3 in amino acids: CASSPRLAGGAQEQFF. DNA of the CDR3: TGTGCCAGCAGTCCTCGACTAGCGGGAGGGGCTCAGGAGCAGTTCTTC.

The V gene is TRBV7-9, the J gene TRBJ2-3, with a possible D match to TRBD1 (6 bases). V shed 5 bases and J shed 4 bases, with 16 bases lying between them. This CDR3 is 15 amino acids long. The germline gives CDR1 SEHNR, CDR2 FQNEAQ (reference sequence). The CDR3 nucleotides read TGTGCCAGCAGCGAAGTTACAGGGAATCCAGATACGCAGTATTTT. Protein sequence: CASSEVTGNPDTQYF.

This chain connects TRBV29-1 to TRBJ2-7; tentative D call: TRBD2 (7 bases). Germline CDR1 and CDR2: SQVTM and ANQGSEA. V was shortened by 7 bases and J by 3 bases, with 19 bases between the two germline ends. The CDR3 length is 14 residues. CDR3 sequence reads: CSATPRGAGYEQYF. CDR3 in DNA: TGCAGCGCTACCCCCCGGGGGGCGGGCTACGAGCAGTACTTC.

The chain carries TRBV20-1 and TRBJ2-7; TRBD2 agrees at 13 bases. V shed 0 bases, J shed 3 bases, and the junction held 20 bases outside the gene matches. There are 21 residues in the CDR3. The germline V gene encodes CDR1 DFQATT and CDR2 SNEGSKA (reference sequence). The CDR3 reads CSARDLWTSGRGIISRYEQYF. As DNA, the CDR3 is TGCAGTGCTAGAGATCTCTGGACTAGCGGGAGAGGGATTATTTCCCGCTACGAGCAGTACTTC.

The J gene is TRBJ2-2, the V gene TRBV7-9; no reliable D call. V was cut by 8 bases and J by 1 base, with 11 bases left in between. This CDR3 contains 14 residues. Germline CDR1 reads SEHNR; CDR2 reads FQNEAQ (reference sequence). Here the CDR3 reads CASLDGMNTGELFF. For the CDR3, the DNA is TGTGCCAGCCTGGACGGAATGAACACCGGGGAGCTGTTTTTT.

CDR3: CATSDGDIGANEQFF. The DNA of the CDR3 is TGTGCCACCAGTGACGGGGACATCGGCGCCAATGAGCAGTTCTTC. The rearrangement joins TRBV24-1 to TRBJ2-1; maybe TRBD1 (6 bases). CDR3 length equals 15 residues. The V end lost 4 bases, the J end lost 6 bases, and 15 bases lay between the germline ends. Germline loops: CDR1 KGHDR, CDR2 SFDVKD.

As for this clonotype: The junction departs from the called germline gene at one end, perhaps through a read error. The chain couples TRBV11-2 to TRBJ2-5, with 7 bases lining up with TRBD2. In germline, CDR1 is SGHAT, CDR2 FQNNGV. The CDR3 runs 20 residues. The CDR3 sequence: CASSPVGWTRPRALQENQYF. The CDR3 nucleotides read TGTGCCAGCAGCCCCGTTGGATGGACTAGGCCTAGGGCCCTCCAAGAGAACCAGTACTTC.